The rows below give T cell receptor beta chains drawn from one sample of a study of control samples from healthy donors and cancer patients. Only in-frame clones appear in the TCRdb table, and some are missing; sequencing was by immunoSEQ multiplex PCR. The table records some 120,000 clones, 70% to 90% of them present only once. Sequencing was carried out using blood. The receptors shown here come from a man in his fifties in good health. Each CDR3 is given with its conserved first and last residue. A D gene is named only where the DNA matches it firmly. Rows may omit the clone size; those that give it use once, few, many or a size class.

V gene,clone size,J gene,CDR3 length,D gene,CDR3 DNA,CDR3 protein
TRBV9,few,TRBJ1-2,14,-,TGTGCCAGCAGCTTCCGGACAGAGATCTATGGCTACACCTTC,CASSFRTEIYGYTF
TRBV15,-,TRBJ2-2,16,-,TGTGCCACCAGCAGAGTCAGGGTCCCTTTAACCGGGGAGCTGTTTTTT,CATSRVRVPLTGELFF
TRBV19,once,TRBJ1-5,18,-,TGTGCCAGTAGTATTGGTGTGGGGGCCGGGAGAGTCAATCAGCCCCAGCATTTT,CASSIGVGAGRVNQPQHF
TRBV18,-,TRBJ2-1,17,TRBD1,TGTGCCAGCTCGTCTTCACGGACAGGGGGCTCCTACAATGAGCAGTTCTTC,CASSSSRTGGSYNEQFF
TRBV5-4,-,TRBJ1-6,15,-,TGTGCCAGCAGCTTGGTGGGCAGGAAAAAATCACCCCTCCACTTT,CASSLVGRKKSPLHF
TRBV7-2,-,TRBJ2-7,17,-,TGTGCCAGCAGCCCCGAGGCTGGGCCTGGGGTTACCTACGAGCAGTACTTC,CASSPEAGPGVTYEQYF
TRBV19,-,TRBJ2-1,12,TRBD1,TGTGCCAGCACGGGACAGACCAATGAGCAGTTCTTC,CASTGQTNEQFF
TRBV5-1,-,TRBJ2-3,17,TRBD2,TGCGCCAGCAGCTTACTAGCGGGGGGGCCGTTGACAGATACGCAGTATTTT,CASSLLAGGPLTDTQYF
TRBV11-3,-,TRBJ1-2,14,-,TGTGCCAGCAGCTTAGATACGGATATCTATGGCTACACCTTC,CASSLDTDIYGYTF
TRBV11-2,-,TRBJ2-1,17,-,TGTGCCAGCAGCTTAGGAGAATGGGGGACGGTGTCCCATGAGCAGTTCTTC,CASSLGEWGTVSHEQFF
TRBV30,-,TRBJ1-1,12,-,TGTGCCTGGAGTGTCCTGGACACTGAAGCTTTCTTT,CAWSVLDTEAFF
TRBV19,-,TRBJ2-6,15,-,TGTGCCAGCACTTTACAGAGCTCTGGGGCCAACGTCCTGACTTTC,CASTLQSSGANVLTF
TRBV28,-,TRBJ2-7,16,-,TGTGCCAGCAGTCCCGGCTGGGGGGTTACCTCCTACGAGCAGTACTTC,CASSPGWGVTSYEQYF
TRBV2,-,TRBJ2-3,14,-,TGTGCCAGCAGTGAAGCGAAGCAGGGCGTAACGCAGTATTTT,CASSEAKQGVTQYF
TRBV4-1,-,TRBJ1-5,16,-,TGCGCCAGCAGCCACGCGGAGGGGGGGCAGGATCAGCCCCAGCATTTT,CASSHAEGGQDQPQHF
TRBV3-1/TRBV3-2,many,TRBJ1-2,17,-,TGTGCCAGCAGCCCGGCGGGGGTAGGGGCTGGGAGCTATGGCTACACCTTC,CASSPAGVGAGSYGYTF
TRBV5-1,-,TRBJ2-3,16,TRBD2,TGCGCCAGCAGCTCCGCAGCGGGGGGGATTTCGGATACGCAGTATTTT,CASSSAAGGISDTQYF
TRBV6-2/TRBV6-3,-,TRBJ1-3,14,TRBD1,TGTGCCAGCAGGTACAGGGGAGCTGGAAACACCATATATTTT,CASRYRGAGNTIYF
TRBV5-4,-,TRBJ2-5,15,-,TGTGCCAGCAGCTTGTCCCTAGCCCTCCAAGAGACCCAGTACTTC,CASSLSLALQETQYF
TRBV30,-,TRBJ1-2,13,-,TGTGCCTGGAGTGTTCAAGGGAAGCATGGCTACACCTTC,CAWSVQGKHGYTF